This T cell receptor (beta chain) was found in a study of T cell clones after liver transplantation. Here immunoSEQ multiplex PCR was the method, and the copy in TCRdb shows in-frame clones only, minus some. The sample lists some 50,000 clones, 60% to 80% occurring once. The sample in question was CD4+ T cells from blood, obtained at the 22-month timepoint. The TCR originated in a human patient who received a liver transplant. T cells may partly derive from the graft donor.

Here the CDR3 DNA reads TGCAGCGCCGATGACTCCCTTGGGACCGGGGGCTATGGCTACACCTTC. Encoded protein: CSADDSLGTGGYGYTF. The chain employs TRBV29-1 and TRBJ1-2; D is perhaps TRBD1 (5 bases). Trimming left V 7 bases short and J 4 bases short, with 25 bases between. The CDR3 has 16 residues. CDR1 SQVTM and CDR2 ANQGSEA come from the germline V gene.